A single sample is the source of the 14 T cell receptor beta chains below, sequenced in a study of T cells in Graves' hyperthyroidism and ophthalmopathy. TCR beta CDR3 sequences were amplified from RNA transcripts. The HTBI primer set served for first-round RT-PCR of the TCR CDR3. In TCRdb, the multiplex PCR reads were re-called with MiXCR into one record per CDR3 protein. Among 400,000 to 500,000 distinct CDR3 sequences, 13% to 15% were seen once, and the ten largest hold about 17%. Sequences were obtained from blood. Every receptor here comes from a woman between 18 and 29 years old with Graves' hyperthyroidism.

This clonotype was recorded at least ten times. In nucleotides, the CDR3 is TGTGCCAGCAGGATATGGGGCTCTGGGGCCAACGTCCTGACTTTC. It specifies CASRIWGSGANVLTF. This chain connects TRBV12-3 or TRBV12-4 to TRBJ2-6, with unresolved D. This CDR3 contains 15 residues. Trimming took 6 bases from V and 0 from J, leaving 9 bases between them.

The sample holds many counts of this clonotype. The rearrangement uses TRBV5-8 and TRBJ1-2; TRBD1 aligns across 9 bases. V trimming: 0 bases; J trimming: 2 bases; junction bases outside the gene matches: 5. Germline loops: CDR1 SGHTS, CDR2 YDEGEE. This CDR3 has 16 residues. The CDR3 is CASSLEGQGQNYGYTF. DNA for the CDR3: TGTGCCAGCAGCTTGGAAGGACAGGGGCAGAACTATGGCTACACCTTC.

This clonotype occurred many times. The chain is built from TRBV30 and TRBJ1-4; the D gene is possibly TRBD1 (6 bases). CDR1 is GTSNPN, CDR2 SVGIG, per germline (reference sequence). The CDR3 extends over 11 amino acids. V was pared by 3 bases and J by 10 bases, with 9 bases between. The CDR3 loop is CAWRGAGKLFF. For the CDR3, the DNA is TGTGCCTGGAGGGGGGCGGGAAAACTGTTTTTT.

The chain couples TRBV20-1 to TRBJ2-3; 13 nucleotides match TRBD2. CDR3 size: 19 residues. V lost 2 bases and J lost 1; bases outside the gene matches: 12. Germline lookup yields CDR1 DFQATT and CDR2 SNEGSKA (reference sequence). The CDR3 spells CSARQWTSGRSTRTDTQYF. The CDR3 nucleotides are TGCAGTGCTAGACAGTGGACTAGCGGGAGATCAACCCGCACAGATACGCAGTATTTT.

This clonotype was seen ten or more times. The chain couples TRBV11-1 to TRBJ2-1; 13 bases align to TRBD2. The V gene's germline CDR1 is SGHAT and CDR2 FQDESV (reference sequence). V was pared by 5 bases and J by 5 bases, with 9 bases of the junction left unmatched. The CDR3 runs 17 residues. CDR3 sequence reads: CASSPRTSGRGNNEQFF. CDR3 DNA sequence: TGTGCCAGCAGCCCTCGGACTAGCGGGAGAGGAAACAATGAGCAGTTCTTC. Full variable domain (outside the CDR3, taken from reference TRBV11-1 and TRBJ2-1): EAEVAQSPRYKITEKSQAVAFWCDPISGHATLYWYRQILGQGPELLVQFQDESVVDDSQLPKDRFSAERLKGVDSTLKIQPAELGDSAMYLCASSPRTSGRGNNEQFFGPGTRLTVL.

This clonotype occurred many times. J is TRBJ1-3 and V is TRBV30, with unresolved D. The germline V gene encodes CDR1 GTSNPN and CDR2 SVGIG (reference sequence). The V and J ends lost 0 bases and 4 bases respectively, with 4 bases between them. CDR3 length equals 12 residues. The CDR3 here is CAWSVQGNTIYF. CDR3 bases: TGTGCCTGGAGTGTACAGGGAAACACCATATATTTT. Filled out from reference TRBV30 and TRBJ1-3, the complete variable domain reads SQTIHQWPATLVQPVGSPLSLECTVEGTSNPNLYWYRQAAGRGLQLLFYSVGIGQISSEVPQNLSASRPQDRQFILSSKKLLLSDSGFYLCAWSVQGNTIYFGEGSWLTVV.

This clonotype was observed at least ten times. CDR3 coding DNA: TGTGCCAGCAGTCGGGACCAAACCCCTAATGAGCAGTTCTTC. As protein: CASSRDQTPNEQFF. The J gene is TRBJ2-1, the V gene TRBV7-3; the D call may be TRBD1 or TRBD2 (5 bases each). With 6 bases removed from V and 7 bases from J, the gap between germline ends came to 16 bases. CDR3 length: 14 amino acids. Looked up from germline, CDR1 is SGHTA and CDR2 is FQGTGA. Together with reference TRBV7-3 and TRBJ2-1, the CDR3 gives the full variable domain: GAGVSQTPSNKVTEKGKYVELRCDPISGHTALYWYRQSLGQGPEFLIYFQGTGAADDSGLPNDRFFAVRPEGSVSTLKIQRTERGDSAVYLCASSRDQTPNEQFFGPGTRLTVL.

The table lists this clonotype with many counts. V usage is TRBV30 and J usage is TRBJ1-5; no clear D. This CDR3 spans 13 amino acids. Trimming cost V 2 bases and J 5 bases, with 10 bases left between them. Germline CDR1 is GTSNPN and CDR2 is SVGIG (reference sequence). The CDR3 reads CAWSRGRDQPQHF. The CDR3 coding sequence is TGTGCCTGGAGTAGAGGCCGTGATCAGCCCCAGCATTTT.

This clonotype appeared many times. This chain links TRBV5-1 with TRBJ1-2; TRBD1 aligns across 12 bases. Germline loops: CDR1 SGHRS, CDR2 YFSETQ. The V gene end was trimmed by 4 bases and the J gene end by 8 bases; junction bases not matched to a gene: 9. The CDR3 covers 15 residues. CDR3 in amino acids: CASSEEGQGARGYTF. CDR3 coding DNA: TGCGCCAGCAGCGAGGAGGGACAGGGGGCGCGGGGCTACACCTTC.

This clonotype was seen many times. The chain has TRBV11-2 and TRBJ1-2; D is perhaps TRBD1 (5 bases). V lost 3 bases, J lost 8 bases, and 19 bases lay in between. The V gene's germline CDR1 is SGHAT and CDR2 FQNNGV. The CDR3 sequence is 15 residues long. Here the CDR3 reads CASSFLRQEGKGYTF. Written as DNA, the CDR3 is TGTGCCAGCAGCTTCCTGCGCCAGGAGGGGAAAGGCTACACCTTC. Looking up the rest from reference TRBV11-2 and TRBJ1-2 gives the full variable domain: EAGVAQSPRYKIIEKRQSVAFWCNPISGHATLYWYQQILGQGPKLLIQFQNNGVVDDSQLPKDRFSAERLKGVDSTLKIQPAKLEDSAVYLCASSFLRQEGKGYTFGSGTRLTVV.

This clonotype was counted ten times or more. The V call is TRBV3-1, the J call TRBJ2-2; possible D gene TRBD2, 5 bases. Germline CDR1 LGHDT, CDR2 YNNKEL (reference sequence). With 3 bases removed from V and 5 bases from J, the gap between germline ends came to 13 bases. The CDR3 runs 15 residues. The CDR3 protein is CASSQWTPKTGELFF. DNA for the CDR3: TGTGCCAGCAGCCAGTGGACTCCTAAAACCGGGGAGCTGTTTTTT.

In this sample, this clonotype turned up many times. This chain uses TRBV11-3 with TRBJ2-3, with D perhaps being TRBD1 or TRBD2 (6 bases each). Germline CDR1 and CDR2: SGHNT and YENEEA. The germline V and J ends were trimmed by 3 bases and 0 bases, with 13 bases remaining between them. The CDR3 is 16 amino acids. The DNA of the CDR3 is TGTGCCAGCAGCTTGGGGACACGGGAGAGCACAGATACGCAGTATTTT. Its translation: CASSLGTRESTDTQYF.

In its sample, this clonotype was seen many times. The gene calls are TRBV9 and TRBJ1-2, with TRBD1 matching over 11 bases. Germline assignment: CDR1 SGDLS and CDR2 YYNGEE. This CDR3 has 18 residues. The V and J ends lost 3 bases and 4 bases, in that order; junction bases with no gene match: 14. The CDR3 region is CASSGPGTGGALGYGYTF. The DNA of the CDR3 is TGTGCCAGCAGCGGCCCCGGGACAGGGGGTGCCCTGGGCTATGGCTACACCTTC.

This clonotype was seen many times. The V gene is TRBV3-1, the J gene TRBJ1-1; D is perhaps TRBD1 (6 bases). CDR3 length: 14 residues. V dropped 4 bases and J dropped 5 bases, with 14 bases sitting between them. Germline CDR1 is LGHDT and CDR2 is YNNKEL (reference sequence). CDR3 nucleotides: TGTGCCAGCAGCCTGACAGGAGACAGGACTGAAGCTTTCTTT. Its translation: CASSLTGDRTEAFF.